This T cell receptor beta chain was profiled in a study of blood T cell repertoires in COVID-19. Study context: The United States, Italy and Spain provided the acute and convalescent COVID-19 samples. PBMCs, B-cell-depleted T cells, or T cells were the source of the cDNA or gDNA that made up the material.

Some clones are missing from TCRdb's copy, which holds only in-frame ones; the method was immunoSEQ multiplex PCR. Of 150,000 to 200,000 clones listed, about 80% were seen once; the top ten hold roughly 8%. Germline CDR1 and CDR2: LGHDT and YNNKEL (reference sequence). This CDR3 spans 15 amino acids. Trimming cost V 1 base and J 5 bases; bases outside gene matches: 6. The receptor's source is a man aged 60 to 69 with acute or convalescent COVID-19. The sequenced sample consisted of peripheral blood. This chain connects TRBV3-1 (or the pseudogene TRBV3-2) to TRBJ2-5, with 8 bases matching TRBD1. CDR3 region: CASSQGTGILETQYF. The CDR3 nucleotides are TGTGCCAGCAGCCAAGGGACAGGGATCCTGGAGACCCAGTACTTC.